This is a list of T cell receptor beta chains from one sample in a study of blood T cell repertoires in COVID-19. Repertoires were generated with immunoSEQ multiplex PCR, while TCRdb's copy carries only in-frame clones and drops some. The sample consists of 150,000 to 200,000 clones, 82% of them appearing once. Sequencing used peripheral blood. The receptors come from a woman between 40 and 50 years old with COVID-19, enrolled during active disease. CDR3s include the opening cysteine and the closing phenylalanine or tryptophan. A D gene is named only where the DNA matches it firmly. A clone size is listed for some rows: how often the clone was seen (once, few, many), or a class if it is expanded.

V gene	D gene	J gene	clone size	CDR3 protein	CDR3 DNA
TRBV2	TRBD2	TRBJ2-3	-	CASSGEGIGDTQYF	TGTGCCAGCTCCGGGGAGGGGATAGGGGATACGCAGTATTTT
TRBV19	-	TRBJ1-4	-	CASSIQGATNEKLFF	TGTGCCAGTAGTATACAGGGTGCAACTAATGAAAAACTGTTTTTT
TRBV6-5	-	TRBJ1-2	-	CASSLAEANYGYTF	TGTGCCAGCAGTTTGGCGGAAGCTAACTATGGCTACACCTTC
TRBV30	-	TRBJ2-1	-	CAWKLRQQLAEQFF	TGTGCCTGGAAGCTACGACAGCAGTTGGCGGAGCAGTTCTTC
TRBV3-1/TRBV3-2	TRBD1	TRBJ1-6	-	CASSPRQGGSPLHF	TGTGCCAGCAGCCCCCGACAGGGTGGCTCACCCCTCCACTTT
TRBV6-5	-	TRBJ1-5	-	CASTERGPQHF	TGTGCCAGCACCGAACGGGGACCCCAGCATTTT
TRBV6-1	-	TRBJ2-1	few	CASSEALFSPGLGNNEQFF	TGTGCCAGCAGTGAAGCGCTTTTCAGCCCGGGACTCGGCAACAATGAGCAGTTCTTC
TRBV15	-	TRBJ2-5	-	CATSRDWRVQETQYF	TGTGCCACCAGCAGAGATTGGAGAGTCCAAGAGACCCAGTACTTC
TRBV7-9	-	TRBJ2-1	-	CASSPAGTLYNEQFF	TGTGCCAGCAGCCCAGCCGGGACTCTCTACAATGAGCAGTTCTTC
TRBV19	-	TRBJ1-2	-	CASTGQSPPNGYTF	TGTGCCAGTACCGGACAGAGCCCCCCCAATGGCTACACCTTC
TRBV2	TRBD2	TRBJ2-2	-	CASSGSGSNTGELFF	TGTGCCAGCAGTGGAAGCGGGAGTAACACCGGGGAGCTGTTTTTT
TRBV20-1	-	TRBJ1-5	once	CSASMSRGNQPQHF	TGCAGTGCTAGTATGTCGAGGGGCAATCAGCCCCAGCATTTT
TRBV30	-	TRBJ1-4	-	CAWNTGNEKLFF	TGTGCCTGGAATACAGGGAATGAAAAACTGTTTTTT
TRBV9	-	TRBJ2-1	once	CASSVSVSSYNEQFF	TGTGCCAGCAGCGTTAGCGTGAGCTCCTACAATGAGCAGTTCTTC
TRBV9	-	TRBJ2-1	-	CASSVPGIEQFF	TGTGCCAGCAGCGTACCAGGGATTGAGCAGTTCTTC
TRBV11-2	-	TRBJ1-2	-	CASSRQPTSGYTF	TGTGCCAGCAGCCGACAACCCACCTCTGGCTACACCTTC
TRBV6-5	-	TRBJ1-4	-	CASSYSRDGKLFF	TGTGCCAGCAGTTACTCCAGGGATGGGAAACTGTTTTTT
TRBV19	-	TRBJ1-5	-	CASSILGGSQPQHF	TGTGCCAGTAGTATCCTGGGGGGAAGTCAGCCCCAGCATTTT
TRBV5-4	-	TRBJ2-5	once	CASRTILEGTQYF	TGTGCCAGCAGGACTATCCTGGAGGGGACCCAGTACTTC
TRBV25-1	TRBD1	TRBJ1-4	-	CASSEATGANEKLFF	TGTGCCAGCAGTGAGGCGACAGGGGCTAATGAAAAACTGTTTTTT
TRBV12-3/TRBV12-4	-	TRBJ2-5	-	CASSYLETQYF	TGTGCCAGCAGTTACTTAGAGACCCAGTACTTC
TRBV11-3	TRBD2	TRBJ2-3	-	CASSGLAGAADTQYF	TGTGCCAGCAGCGGACTAGCGGGAGCCGCAGATACGCAGTATTTT
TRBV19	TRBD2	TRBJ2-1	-	CASSFLAGDLSDEQFF	TGTGCCAGTTCTTTCCTAGCGGGAGATCTTTCCGATGAGCAGTTCTTC
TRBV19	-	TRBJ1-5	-	CASSIDLSGLSNQPQHF	TGTGCCAGTAGTATAGATCTATCAGGTCTTAGCAATCAGCCCCAGCATTTT
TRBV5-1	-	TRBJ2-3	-	CASSARDTDTQYF	TGCGCCAGCAGCGCGCGGGACACAGATACGCAGTATTTT
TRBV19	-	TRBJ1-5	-	CASSITGFGNQPQHF	TGTGCCAGTAGTATAACAGGGTTCGGCAATCAGCCCCAGCATTTT
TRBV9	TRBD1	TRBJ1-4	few	CASSRGQEEEKLFF	TGTGCCAGCAGTAGAGGACAGGAGGAAGAAAAACTGTTTTTT
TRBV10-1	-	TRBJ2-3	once	CASSDRASTDTQYF	TGCGCCAGCAGTGATAGAGCCAGCACAGATACGCAGTATTTT
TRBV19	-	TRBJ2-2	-	CASITGTGELFF	TGTGCCAGTATCACAGGGACCGGGGAGCTGTTTTTT
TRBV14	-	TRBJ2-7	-	CASSYLGASSYEQYF	TGTGCCAGCAGCTACCTGGGCGCGAGCTCCTACGAGCAGTACTTC
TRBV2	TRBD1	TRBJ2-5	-	CASSQTGGSQETQYF	TGTGCCAGCAGTCAAACAGGGGGATCCCAAGAGACCCAGTACTTC
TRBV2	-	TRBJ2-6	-	CASSSFNVLTF	TGTGCCAGCAGCAGTTTCAACGTCCTGACTTTC
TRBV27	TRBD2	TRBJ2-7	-	CASSSGLALYEQYF	TGTGCCAGCAGTTCGGGACTAGCGCTCTACGAGCAGTACTTC
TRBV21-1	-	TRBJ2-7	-	CASSKEGTSGSYEQYF	TGTGCCAGCAGCAAAGAGGGGACTAGCGGGAGCTACGAGCAGTACTTC
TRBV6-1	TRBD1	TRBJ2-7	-	CASSDRQGERDEQYF	TGTGCCAGCAGTGACCGACAGGGGGAAAGGGACGAGCAGTACTTC
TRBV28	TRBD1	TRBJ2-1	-	CASRRDRGIDEQFF	TGTGCCAGCCGCCGGGACAGGGGTATCGATGAGCAGTTCTTC
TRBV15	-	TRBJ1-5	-	CATSRGGLLSNQPQHF	TGTGCCACCAGCAGAGGGGGACTGCTTAGCAATCAGCCCCAGCATTTT
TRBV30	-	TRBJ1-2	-	CAWSFQGTYGYTF	TGTGCCTGGAGTTTTCAGGGGACCTATGGCTACACCTTC
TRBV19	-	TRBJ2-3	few	CASSLTATSTDTQYF	TGTGCCAGTAGTCTAACAGCAACTAGCACAGATACGCAGTATTTT
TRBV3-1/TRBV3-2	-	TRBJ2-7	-	CASSQDGLNEQYF	TGTGCCAGCAGCCAAGATGGACTGAACGAGCAGTACTTC
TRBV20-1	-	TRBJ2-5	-	CSASRGSQETQYF	TGCAGTGCTAGTCGGGGGTCCCAAGAGACCCAGTACTTC
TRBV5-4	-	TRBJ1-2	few	CASSAQGFGYTF	TGTGCCAGCAGCGCTCAGGGATTTGGCTACACCTTC
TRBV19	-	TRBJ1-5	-	CASSADLTVNQPQHF	TGTGCCAGTAGTGCAGACCTGACAGTGAATCAGCCCCAGCATTTT
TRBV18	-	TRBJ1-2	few	CASSPKQTEHYGYTF	TGTGCCAGCTCACCTAAACAGACAGAACACTATGGCTACACCTTC
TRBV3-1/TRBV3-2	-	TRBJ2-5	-	CASSHYRQETQYF	TGTGCCAGCAGCCACTACCGTCAAGAGACCCAGTACTTC
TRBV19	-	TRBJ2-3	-	CASSLARTDTQYF	TGTGCCAGTAGTCTTGCCAGAACAGATACGCAGTATTTT
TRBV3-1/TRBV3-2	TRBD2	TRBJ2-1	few	CASSLTSGSYNEQFF	TGTGCCAGCAGCCTAACTAGCGGGAGTTACAATGAGCAGTTCTTC
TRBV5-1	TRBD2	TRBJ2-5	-	CASSPRGGREKETQYF	TGCGCCAGCAGTCCCAGGGGCGGGAGGGAAAAAGAGACCCAGTACTTC
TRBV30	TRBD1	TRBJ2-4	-	CASDRGRNIQYF	TGTGCCTCAGACAGGGGGAGGAACATTCAGTACTTC
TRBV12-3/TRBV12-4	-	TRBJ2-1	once	CASTKGTHEQFF	TGTGCCAGCACCAAAGGGACTCATGAGCAGTTCTTC
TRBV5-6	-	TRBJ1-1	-	CASRPGQRDTEAFF	TGTGCCAGCAGGCCGGGACAAAGAGACACTGAAGCTTTCTTT
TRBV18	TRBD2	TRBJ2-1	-	CASSPGLAGGRGNEQFF	TGTGCCAGCTCTCCCGGACTAGCGGGGGGCAGGGGGAATGAGCAGTTCTTC
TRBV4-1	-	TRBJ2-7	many	CASSDPSFAYEQYF	TGCGCCAGCAGCGACCCTAGTTTTGCGTACGAGCAGTACTTC
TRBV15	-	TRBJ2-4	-	CATSTVLAKNIQYF	TGTGCCACCAGCACCGTCCTAGCCAAAAACATTCAGTACTTC
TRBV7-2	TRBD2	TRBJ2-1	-	CASRPGLAGGVEQFF	TGTGCCAGCAGACCGGGACTAGCGGGAGGGGTTGAGCAGTTCTTC